These T cell receptor beta chains were read from a single sample in a study of CD8 T cells in ankylosing spondylitis. TCRdb re-derived calls from the 5' RACE reads in MiXCR, one entry per CDR3 protein. The sample includes under 250,000 distinct CDR3 sequences, 8% to 10% seen only once; the top ten take 4% to 5%. Sequencing was done on a sample of blood, either unsorted or a sorted T cell fraction (not recorded which). The receptors were gathered from a female donor with ankylosing spondylitis or in good health (not recorded which). Each CDR3 is given with its conserved first and last residue. D genes are given only for firm matches. Some rows mark clone size as missing; the rest say once, few, many or name a class of expanded clone.

CDR3 DNA: TGTGCCACCAGTGATTTGGGGAGCGGCTCCTACAATGAGCAGTTCTTC
CDR3 protein: CATSDLGSGSYNEQFF
clone size: medium-sized
J gene: TRBJ2-1
D gene: -
V gene: TRBV24-1

CDR3 DNA: TGTGCCAGCAGCGTAGGACAGGGGGGTAACTATGGCTACACCTTC
CDR3 protein: CASSVGQGGNYGYTF
clone size: many
J gene: TRBJ1-2
D gene: TRBD1
V gene: TRBV9

CDR3 DNA: TGTGCCAGCACGGTTTCGGGGAATGAGCAGTTCTTC
CDR3 protein: CASTVSGNEQFF
clone size: many
J gene: TRBJ2-1
D gene: -
V gene: TRBV27

CDR3 DNA: TGTGCCAGCAGCCCGAGGGGTCTGGGCCAGAACACTGAAGCTTTCTTT
CDR3 protein: CASSPRGLGQNTEAFF
clone size: many
J gene: TRBJ1-1
D gene: -
V gene: TRBV9

CDR3 DNA: TGTGCCAGCAGATTAGATACGCAGTATTTT
CDR3 protein: CASRLDTQYF
clone size: many
J gene: TRBJ2-3
D gene: -
V gene: TRBV28

CDR3 DNA: TGTGCCAGCAGGGGACTAGCGGGAGAGGGAGAGACCCAGTACTTC
CDR3 protein: CASRGLAGEGETQYF
clone size: many
J gene: TRBJ2-5
D gene: TRBD2
V gene: TRBV12-3/TRBV12-4

CDR3 DNA: TGTGCCAGCAGTTTTAGCCCAGAGACCCAAGAGACCCAGTACTTC
CDR3 protein: CASSFSPETQETQYF
clone size: many
J gene: TRBJ2-5
D gene: -
V gene: TRBV12-3/TRBV12-4

CDR3 DNA: TGTGCCAGCAGTTTTTCGGGCCCCAATCAGCCCCAGCATTTT
CDR3 protein: CASSFSGPNQPQHF
clone size: -
J gene: TRBJ1-5
D gene: -
V gene: TRBV12-3/TRBV12-4

CDR3 DNA: TGCGCCAGCAGCCCAGACCGGACAGCGTTCTACGAAAAACTGTTTTTT
CDR3 protein: CASSPDRTAFYEKLFF
clone size: many
J gene: TRBJ1-4
D gene: -
V gene: TRBV4-3

CDR3 DNA: TGTGCCAGCAGCCGTTTCGGGAGGATAGCTAACTATGGCTACACCTTC
CDR3 protein: CASSRFGRIANYGYTF
clone size: many
J gene: TRBJ1-2
D gene: -
V gene: TRBV7-2

CDR3 DNA: TGCAGTGCTAGAGACGTTGGGATCGGCAATGAGCAGTTCTTC
CDR3 protein: CSARDVGIGNEQFF
clone size: many
J gene: TRBJ2-1
D gene: -
V gene: TRBV20-1

CDR3 DNA: TGTGCCAGCACCGACAGGGAGCATGGCTACACCTTC
CDR3 protein: CASTDREHGYTF
clone size: many
J gene: TRBJ1-2
D gene: TRBD1
V gene: TRBV7-2

CDR3 DNA: TGTGCCAGCAGTGAATATTTCCGGGAGAATGAGCAGTTCTTC
CDR3 protein: CASSEYFRENEQFF
clone size: many
J gene: TRBJ2-1
D gene: -
V gene: TRBV25-1

CDR3 DNA: TGTGCCAGCAGCCTACGACTTACAGGGGTCCAGCATTTT
CDR3 protein: CASSLRLTGVQHF
clone size: many
J gene: TRBJ1-5
D gene: TRBD1
V gene: TRBV4-2

CDR3 DNA: TGTGCCAGCAGTTTAACTAGCGACTCCTACGAGCAGTACTTC
CDR3 protein: CASSLTSDSYEQYF
clone size: many
J gene: TRBJ2-7
D gene: TRBD2
V gene: TRBV28

CDR3 DNA: TGTGCCAGCAGCTCAAACAGGGGGCCTGAAGCTTTCTTT
CDR3 protein: CASSSNRGPEAFF
clone size: -
J gene: TRBJ1-1
D gene: TRBD1
V gene: TRBV11-2

CDR3 DNA: TGTGCCAGCAGCTTCGTGGGGCCGGGGGAGCTGTTTTTT
CDR3 protein: CASSFVGPGELFF
clone size: many
J gene: TRBJ2-2
D gene: -
V gene: TRBV7-9

CDR3 DNA: TGCAGTGCTAGAACCCCATCAGGGCCTGAAGCTTTCTTT
CDR3 protein: CSARTPSGPEAFF
clone size: many
J gene: TRBJ1-1
D gene: -
V gene: TRBV20-1

CDR3 DNA: TGTGCCAGCAGGGGGGGGGCTAGCGGGAGGGCTGCAGATACGCAGTATTTT
CDR3 protein: CASRGGASGRAADTQYF
clone size: many
J gene: TRBJ2-3
D gene: TRBD2
V gene: TRBV6-1

CDR3 DNA: TGTGCCAGCAGTCGGGCGAGCGGCAGCACAGATACGCAGTATTTT
CDR3 protein: CASSRASGSTDTQYF
clone size: many
J gene: TRBJ2-3
D gene: -
V gene: TRBV6-4

CDR3 DNA: TGCAGTGCTGAAGGGACTAGTTCGCCCTACAATGAGCAGTTCTTC
CDR3 protein: CSAEGTSSPYNEQFF
clone size: many
J gene: TRBJ2-1
D gene: TRBD2
V gene: TRBV20-1

CDR3 DNA: TGTGCCAGTAGCGCCGGGACGTCCAGCTCTGGGGCCAACGTCCTGACTTTC
CDR3 protein: CASSAGTSSSGANVLTF
clone size: -
J gene: TRBJ2-6
D gene: -
V gene: TRBV19

CDR3 DNA: TGCGCCAGCAGCTCCCGGACGGGAGATACGCAGTATTTT
CDR3 protein: CASSSRTGDTQYF
clone size: many
J gene: TRBJ2-3
D gene: -
V gene: TRBV5-1